The 15 T cell receptor beta chains in this list originate from one sample, sequenced in a study of blood T cell repertoires in COVID-19. TCRdb's copy holds only in-frame clones and misses some; the assay was immunoSEQ multiplex PCR. This table holds approximately 71,000 clones, 79% found once. Sequenced material: peripheral blood. Every receptor here comes from a man aged 60 to 75 with active or convalescent COVID-19.

V usage is TRBV5-6 and J usage is TRBJ2-1; TRBD1 matches at 7 bases. With V trimmed by 5 bases and J by 9 bases, 17 bases remained unmatched. The CDR3 totals 16 residues. Germline values: CDR1 SGHDT, CDR2 YYEEEE. The CDR3 region is CASSPLKTGAQGEQFF. The CDR3 DNA sequence: TGTGCCAGCAGTCCCTTAAAAACAGGGGCCCAGGGTGAGCAGTTCTTC.

This chain connects TRBV5-1 to TRBJ2-7; 10 bases align to TRBD2. V lost 0 bases to trimming and J lost 6 bases; unmatched junction nucleotides: 6. The CDR3 is 15 residues long. Per germline, CDR1 SGHRS and CDR2 YFSETQ. This CDR3 reads CASSLGAGGTGEQYF. CDR3 coding DNA: TGCGCCAGCAGCTTGGGAGCGGGGGGGACCGGCGAGCAGTACTTC.

The chain carries TRBV7-2 and TRBJ2-7; possibly TRBD2 for D (5 bases). The CDR3 is 15 residues long. V was clipped by 5 bases and J by 7 bases, with 21 bases between them. Germline CDR1 reads SGHTA; CDR2 reads FQGNSA. The CDR3 DNA follows: TGTGCCAGCAGCGGAGAGAGCGGAGCTATTCGGGAGCAGTACTTC. It is translated as CASSGESGAIREQYF.

The gene calls are TRBV5-1 and TRBJ2-3; 11 positions match TRBD2. The length of the CDR3 is 17 residues. Germline CDR1 SGHRS, CDR2 YFSETQ. The junction had 6 bases not matched to a gene; V was cut back by 3 bases and J by 0 bases. This CDR3 is CASSSGTSGSSTDTQYF. CDR3 bases: TGCGCCAGCAGCTCAGGGACTAGCGGTTCTAGCACAGATACGCAGTATTTT.

The chain couples TRBV9 to TRBJ2-1; 9 bases line up with TRBD2. CDR1 is SGDLS, CDR2 YYNGEE, per germline. Trimming took 0 bases from V and 4 from J; bases not matched to a gene: 2. The CDR3 extends over 15 amino acids. Written as DNA, the CDR3 is TGTGCCAGCAGCGTAGCGGCGGGGGGGTACAATGAGCAGTTCTTC. Encoded protein: CASSVAAGGYNEQFF.

This clone was counted a single time. V is TRBV19 and J is TRBJ2-3; 10 bases align to TRBD1. J was trimmed by 8 bases and V by 5 bases; bases with no gene match: 7. The CDR3 is 14 residues long. Per the germline V gene, CDR1 is LNHDA and CDR2 is SQIVND (reference sequence). CDR3 amino acids: CASSVGTGARTQYF. The CDR3 DNA reads TGTGCCAGTAGTGTTGGGACAGGGGCCCGTACGCAGTATTTT.

This chain links TRBV10-3 with TRBJ1-4; D is uncertain. The length of the CDR3 is 13 residues. Germline-derived CDR1 and CDR2 are ENHRY and SYGVKD. V lost 6 bases and J lost 3, with 8 bases in between. The DNA for the CDR3 is TGTGCCATCAGCCGGGGAGCTAATGAAAAACTGTTTTTT. It specifies CAISRGANEKLFF.

The V and J genes are TRBV6-1 and TRBJ1-1; D is unresolved. Germline CDR1 MNHNS, CDR2 SASEGT. This CDR3 is built from 11 residues. Trimming stripped 1 base from V and 10 bases from J, with 7 bases between. DNA of the CDR3: TGTGCCAGCAGTGAAGTCGGGGTAGCTTTCTTT. It specifies CASSEVGVAFF.

The CDR3 loop reads CASRTPTGPGNTIYF. In DNA form, the CDR3 reads TGTGCCAGCAGAACCCCGACAGGACCTGGAAACACCATATATTTT. The gene calls are TRBV6-6 and TRBJ1-3, with D maybe TRBD1 (6 bases). The ends were cut back, 6 bases at V and 2 bases at J, with 14 bases in the middle. Germline CDR1 and CDR2: MNHNY and SVGAGI (reference sequence). The CDR3 covers 15 residues.

The genes are TRBV2 and TRBJ2-6; D gene unclear. Germline lookup yields CDR1 SNHLY and CDR2 FYNNEI. This CDR3 is 16 amino acids long. The V end lost 4 bases, the J end lost 0 bases, and 10 bases lay between the germline ends. CDR3 DNA sequence: TGTGCCAGCAGTGTCGAGGCCCTCTCTGGGGCCAACGTCCTGACTTTC. It translates to CASSVEALSGANVLTF.

This clone turned up a few times. V and J are TRBV4-2 and TRBJ2-7, with a possible D match to TRBD1 (6 bases). CDR1 is LGHNA and CDR2 is YNFKEQ in the germline V gene. CDR3 size: 13 residues. V lost 3 bases and J lost 4, with 10 bases in between. The CDR3 nucleotides read TGTGCCAGCAGCCAGGATCAGGGGTACGAGCAGTACTTC. Translating gives CASSQDQGYEQYF.

The chain employs TRBV3-1 (or the pseudogene TRBV3-2) and TRBJ1-5, with 8 bases lining up with TRBD1. Germline CDR1 LGHDT, CDR2 YNNKEL (reference sequence). CDR3 length: 14 residues. J gave up 4 bases and V 5 bases, and 4 bases lay outside the gene matches. The CDR3: CASSSQGANQPQHF. Written as DNA, the CDR3 is TGTGCCAGCAGCTCGCAGGGGGCGAATCAGCCCCAGCATTTT.

The rearrangement links TRBV6-7 to TRBJ1-5; D is perhaps TRBD1 (5 bases). TRBV6-7 is identified as an open reading frame with a role that is uncertain. Between the trimmed V and J ends, which lost 0 bases and 4 bases, there was a span of 13 bases. CDR3 length: 16 amino acids. Here the CDR3 DNA reads TGTGCCAGCAGTTACTCTTATGGGGCGGTAAATCAGCCCCAGCATTTT. It encodes CASSYSYGAVNQPQHF.

The genes are TRBV2 and TRBJ1-3; no clear D. The CDR3 covers 13 residues. From germline, CDR1 is SNHLY and CDR2 FYNNEI. Trimming shortened V by 3 bases and J by 9 bases, and 12 bases separated the two germline ends. The CDR3 here is CASSDGLGRTIYF. The CDR3 coding sequence is TGTGCCAGCAGTGACGGTCTGGGCCGCACCATATATTTT.

J is TRBJ2-2 and V is TRBV25-1, with D perhaps TRBD1 (6 bases). V lost 1 base to trimming and J lost 6 bases, with 18 bases between them. Germline-derived CDR1 and CDR2 are MGHDK and SYGVNS. The CDR3 has 17 amino acids. The CDR3 is CASSEFEGRGRAGELFF. The CDR3 DNA is TGTGCCAGCAGTGAATTTGAGGGCAGGGGACGTGCCGGGGAGCTGTTTTTT.